The rows below give T cell receptor beta chains drawn from one sample of a study of T cell repertoires in cytomegalovirus infection. TCRdb fed the reads into MiXCR, producing one record per CDR3 protein. The profile shows 200,000 to 250,000 distinct CDR3 sequences, over 20% of them singletons. The sequencing input was CD8+ T cells from PBMCs. These TCRs come from a human donor in good health (CMV status not recorded). Some clones in this sample may be carry-over from other donors' samples. The CDR3 runs from the conserved cysteine through the conserved F or W. D genes are given only for firm matches. Clone sizes are given selectively: once, few, many, or a class where the clone is expanded.

d_call: NA
j_call: TRBJ1-6
clone_size: NA
v_call: TRBV20-1
cdr3_nt: TGCAGTGCTATCTACCCTTTTAATTCACCCCTCCACTTT
cdr3_aa: CSAIYPFNSPLHF

d_call: NA
j_call: TRBJ1-5
clone_size: NA
v_call: TRBV18
cdr3_nt: TGTGCCAGCTCCCGGGGGTTCGGCAATCAGCCCCAGCATTTT
cdr3_aa: CASSRGFGNQPQHF

d_call: TRBD1
j_call: TRBJ2-7
clone_size: many
v_call: TRBV12-3/TRBV12-4
cdr3_nt: TGTGCCAGCAGTTCTTGGGGACAGTTCGCCCACGAGCAGTACTTC
cdr3_aa: CASSSWGQFAHEQYF

d_call: TRBD2
j_call: TRBJ2-2
clone_size: few
v_call: TRBV10-3
cdr3_nt: TGTGCCATCAGTGATGGTAGCGGGGGCCCCGGGGAGCTGTTTTTT
cdr3_aa: CAISDGSGGPGELFF

d_call: NA
j_call: TRBJ2-1
clone_size: NA
v_call: TRBV7-9
cdr3_nt: TGTGCCAGCAGCTTAGGGGTCGCAGGGCGAGAGCAGTTCTTC
cdr3_aa: CASSLGVAGREQFF

d_call: NA
j_call: TRBJ1-1
clone_size: many
v_call: TRBV28
cdr3_nt: TGTGCCACTAATAGGGTAGAGAACACTGAAGCTTTCTTT
cdr3_aa: CATNRVENTEAFF

d_call: NA
j_call: TRBJ1-1
clone_size: NA
v_call: TRBV5-4
cdr3_nt: TGTGCCAGCAGTGGACTCTCTGAAGCTTTCTTT
cdr3_aa: CASSGLSEAFF

d_call: NA
j_call: TRBJ1-3
clone_size: few
v_call: TRBV6-1
cdr3_nt: TGTGCCAGCAGTGAAGGGCCCAGCACTGGAAACACCATATATTTT
cdr3_aa: CASSEGPSTGNTIYF

d_call: NA
j_call: TRBJ1-3
clone_size: NA
v_call: TRBV28
cdr3_nt: TGTGCCAGCAGTTTGGATATCTCTGGAAACACCATATATTTT
cdr3_aa: CASSLDISGNTIYF

d_call: NA
j_call: TRBJ2-1
clone_size: few
v_call: TRBV7-6
cdr3_nt: TGTGCCAGCAGCTCTCTTGCAGCTGAGCAGTTCTTC
cdr3_aa: CASSSLAAEQFF

d_call: NA
j_call: TRBJ1-1
clone_size: NA
v_call: TRBV28
cdr3_nt: TGTGCCAGCAGTTTAGAGGGTTTGGACACTGAAGCTTTCTTT
cdr3_aa: CASSLEGLDTEAFF

d_call: NA
j_call: TRBJ2-2
clone_size: NA
v_call: TRBV12-3/TRBV12-4
cdr3_nt: TGTGCCAGCAGACCTGACATAAACACCGGGGAGCTGTTTTTT
cdr3_aa: CASRPDINTGELFF

d_call: NA
j_call: TRBJ1-1
clone_size: NA
v_call: TRBV5-1
cdr3_nt: TGCGCCAGCAGCTTGGACCCGGGGCCTATGAACACTGAAGCTTTCTTT
cdr3_aa: CASSLDPGPMNTEAFF

d_call: NA
j_call: TRBJ2-1
clone_size: NA
v_call: TRBV20-1
cdr3_nt: TGCAGTGCTGCGGACTACCAGTCGAAGTTCTTC
cdr3_aa: CSAADYQSKFF

d_call: TRBD2
j_call: TRBJ2-1
clone_size: NA
v_call: TRBV12-3/TRBV12-4
cdr3_nt: TGTGCCAGCAGCTACCTCGCGGGGGGGCCGGTCAATGAGCAGTTCTTC
cdr3_aa: CASSYLAGGPVNEQFF

d_call: NA
j_call: TRBJ2-3
clone_size: few
v_call: TRBV6-5
cdr3_nt: TGTGCCAGCAGTTTCGCTTCGGGGGCAGATACGCAGTATTTT
cdr3_aa: CASSFASGADTQYF

d_call: TRBD2
j_call: TRBJ2-5
clone_size: NA
v_call: TRBV20-1
cdr3_nt: TGCAGTGCTAGCGGGGGGGAGGAACAAGAGACCCAGTACTTC
cdr3_aa: CSASGGEEQETQYF

d_call: NA
j_call: TRBJ2-3
clone_size: many
v_call: TRBV6-2/TRBV6-3
cdr3_nt: TGTGCCAGCAGCCCGGGGTTTACAGATACGCAGTATTTT
cdr3_aa: CASSPGFTDTQYF

d_call: TRBD1
j_call: TRBJ1-2
clone_size: few
v_call: TRBV28
cdr3_nt: TGTGCCAGCAGCCCCGGGCAGGGGGGTGGCTACACCTTC
cdr3_aa: CASSPGQGGGYTF

d_call: NA
j_call: TRBJ2-7
clone_size: NA
v_call: TRBV7-3
cdr3_nt: TGTGCCAGCACCCAAGTTAAGGACTATTCCTACGAGCAGTACTTC
cdr3_aa: CASTQVKDYSYEQYF

d_call: TRBD1
j_call: TRBJ2-1
clone_size: NA
v_call: TRBV28
cdr3_nt: TGTGCCAGCAGTTTACAGGGGGCGCTGGGAAATGAGCAGTTCTTC
cdr3_aa: CASSLQGALGNEQFF

d_call: NA
j_call: TRBJ1-6
clone_size: many
v_call: TRBV5-6
cdr3_nt: TGTGCCAGCAGCTTGAGCGGTGGCCCTAATTCACCCCTCCACTTT
cdr3_aa: CASSLSGGPNSPLHF

d_call: TRBD2
j_call: TRBJ2-5
clone_size: NA
v_call: TRBV28
cdr3_nt: TGTGCCAGCGGGGGGCTAGCGGGGCCAAGGACCCAGTACTTC
cdr3_aa: CASGGLAGPRTQYF

d_call: TRBD1
j_call: TRBJ2-7
clone_size: few
v_call: TRBV7-2
cdr3_nt: TGTGCCAGCAGCCTAGTTCCCAGGGGGACCTACGAGCAGTACTTC
cdr3_aa: CASSLVPRGTYEQYF

d_call: NA
j_call: TRBJ1-5
clone_size: few
v_call: TRBV15
cdr3_nt: TGTGCCACCAGCACTCTCTACAGTAATAGCAATCAGCCCCAGCATTTT
cdr3_aa: CATSTLYSNSNQPQHF

d_call: NA
j_call: TRBJ1-2
clone_size: NA
v_call: TRBV29-1
cdr3_nt: TGCAGCGTTGCGGGTAGTGGGGGTCCTTCCACCTTC
cdr3_aa: CSVAGSGGPSTF

d_call: NA
j_call: TRBJ1-6
clone_size: many
v_call: TRBV7-2
cdr3_nt: TGTGCCAGCAGCCCCCCGACAGAGAGCTCCTATAATTCACCCCTCCACTTT
cdr3_aa: CASSPPTESSYNSPLHF

d_call: TRBD1
j_call: TRBJ1-1
clone_size: NA
v_call: TRBV12-3/TRBV12-4
cdr3_nt: TGTGCCAGCAGGAAGAACCGGGACAGAGGTGAAGCTTTCTTT
cdr3_aa: CASRKNRDRGEAFF

d_call: NA
j_call: TRBJ2-7
clone_size: few
v_call: TRBV4-2
cdr3_nt: TGTGCCAGCAGCCAAGATAGCGCCCTCTCCGAGCAGTACTTC
cdr3_aa: CASSQDSALSEQYF

d_call: TRBD2
j_call: TRBJ2-1
clone_size: NA
v_call: TRBV20-1
cdr3_nt: TGCAGTGCTACAAGCGGGGGGGACAATGAGCAGTTCTTC
cdr3_aa: CSATSGGDNEQFF

d_call: NA
j_call: TRBJ1-1
clone_size: many
v_call: TRBV3-1
cdr3_nt: TGTGCCAGCAGCCAGTATCCATCGAACACTGAAGCTTTCTTT
cdr3_aa: CASSQYPSNTEAFF

d_call: NA
j_call: TRBJ2-7
clone_size: few
v_call: TRBV28
cdr3_nt: TGTGCCAGCAGTTTCGGGGGTTTGGCGTACGAGCAGTACTTC
cdr3_aa: CASSFGGLAYEQYF

d_call: TRBD1
j_call: TRBJ1-1
clone_size: many
v_call: TRBV7-9
cdr3_nt: TGTGCCAGCAGACCAACAGGGGACACTGAAGCTTTCTTT
cdr3_aa: CASRPTGDTEAFF

d_call: NA
j_call: TRBJ2-7
clone_size: few
v_call: TRBV29-1
cdr3_nt: TGCAGCGTTGAAGTTGGGGGGAACTACGAGCAGTACTTC
cdr3_aa: CSVEVGGNYEQYF

d_call: NA
j_call: TRBJ1-1
clone_size: NA
v_call: TRBV20-1
cdr3_nt: TGCAGTGCTAAATTTGGGAATCTGAACACTGAAGCTTTCTTT
cdr3_aa: CSAKFGNLNTEAFF

d_call: NA
j_call: TRBJ2-7
clone_size: many
v_call: TRBV7-2
cdr3_nt: TGTGCCAGCAGCTTATACGAGAGCTCCTACGAGCAGTACTTC
cdr3_aa: CASSLYESSYEQYF

d_call: TRBD1
j_call: TRBJ1-1
clone_size: NA
v_call: TRBV6-2/TRBV6-3
cdr3_nt: TGTGCCAGCAGCCAAATCCTTGGGACAGGGGGAAGATACACTGAAGCTTTCTTT
cdr3_aa: CASSQILGTGGRYTEAFF

d_call: NA
j_call: TRBJ1-5
clone_size: NA
v_call: TRBV19
cdr3_nt: TGTGCCAGTAGTAAGGACAGCTATCAGCCCCAGCATTTT
cdr3_aa: CASSKDSYQPQHF

d_call: NA
j_call: TRBJ2-7
clone_size: many
v_call: TRBV7-2
cdr3_nt: TGTGCCAGCAGCTTAGGATCAGGGCCCTACGAGCAGTACTTC
cdr3_aa: CASSLGSGPYEQYF

d_call: NA
j_call: TRBJ2-5
clone_size: few
v_call: TRBV4-1
cdr3_nt: TGCGCCAGCAGCCAAGTGATGGGGGAAGAGACCCAGTACTTC
cdr3_aa: CASSQVMGEETQYF

d_call: NA
j_call: TRBJ1-1
clone_size: many
v_call: TRBV7-9
cdr3_nt: TGTGCCAGCAGCGTGGACGGGACTGAAGCTTTCTTT
cdr3_aa: CASSVDGTEAFF

d_call: NA
j_call: TRBJ2-7
clone_size: NA
v_call: TRBV7-9
cdr3_nt: TGTGCCAGCAGCCCGAAAGCCGGATACGAGCAGTACTTC
cdr3_aa: CASSPKAGYEQYF

d_call: TRBD2
j_call: TRBJ2-3
clone_size: NA
v_call: TRBV6-1
cdr3_nt: TGTGCCAGCGAAAAATATTGGGGGGGGATCCTTAGCACAGATACGCAGTATTTT
cdr3_aa: CASEKYWGGILSTDTQYF

d_call: TRBD2
j_call: TRBJ2-1
clone_size: few
v_call: TRBV20-1
cdr3_nt: TGCAGTGCTAGGGGGGTTACTAGCGGGGGAGGATCCTACAATGAGCAGTTCTTC
cdr3_aa: CSARGVTSGGGSYNEQFF

d_call: TRBD1
j_call: TRBJ2-7
clone_size: few
v_call: TRBV2
cdr3_nt: TGTGCCAGCAGCGATGGGACAGTTCGGTCCTACGAGCAGTACTTC
cdr3_aa: CASSDGTVRSYEQYF

d_call: TRBD1
j_call: TRBJ1-2
clone_size: NA
v_call: TRBV7-3
cdr3_nt: TGTGCCAGCAGCAATACCGGGACAGCATCTAACTATGGCTACACCTTC
cdr3_aa: CASSNTGTASNYGYTF

d_call: NA
j_call: TRBJ1-2
clone_size: NA
v_call: TRBV6-4
cdr3_nt: TGTGCCAGCAGTGACTCCGGGAGAGGCTACACCTTC
cdr3_aa: CASSDSGRGYTF

d_call: TRBD1
j_call: TRBJ2-7
clone_size: NA
v_call: TRBV2
cdr3_nt: TGTGCCAGCACCCCGGGACAGGAGTTCTACGAGCAGTACTTC
cdr3_aa: CASTPGQEFYEQYF

d_call: NA
j_call: TRBJ2-7
clone_size: few
v_call: TRBV11-2
cdr3_nt: TGTGCCAGCAGCTTTCAGGGGCGGGAATACGAGCAGTACTTC
cdr3_aa: CASSFQGREYEQYF

d_call: TRBD2
j_call: TRBJ2-2
clone_size: few
v_call: TRBV24-1
cdr3_nt: TGTGCCACCAGTGATCGGACTAGCGGGGGGCTGAACACCGGGGAGCTGTTTTTT
cdr3_aa: CATSDRTSGGLNTGELFF

d_call: NA
j_call: TRBJ2-2
clone_size: NA
v_call: TRBV4-2
cdr3_nt: TGTGCCAGCAGCCAAGAGGGCTGGCTCACCGGGGAGCTGTTTTTT
cdr3_aa: CASSQEGWLTGELFF

d_call: NA
j_call: TRBJ2-3
clone_size: many
v_call: TRBV12-3/TRBV12-4
cdr3_nt: TGTGCCAGCAGTTCTAGCACAGATACGCAGTATTTT
cdr3_aa: CASSSSTDTQYF

d_call: NA
j_call: TRBJ2-1
clone_size: many
v_call: TRBV28
cdr3_nt: TGTGCCAGCAGCCCCCCCGGGGATAATGAGCAGTTCTTC
cdr3_aa: CASSPPGDNEQFF

d_call: NA
j_call: TRBJ2-5
clone_size: NA
v_call: TRBV5-6
cdr3_nt: TGTGCCAGCAGCCCCACGGCACCCCAAGAGACCCAGTACTTC
cdr3_aa: CASSPTAPQETQYF